The clone carrying this TCR beta chain was seen only a few times. The antigen is unknown. The sample is drawn from a study of PD-1 blockade in classical Hodgkin lymphoma. Study information: A 3 mg/kg intravenous dose of nivolumab was received by patients every 2 weeks. General observations from the study: It was among complete responders that baseline diversity resembled that of newly diagnosed patients. Newly diagnosed patients were reported to start with lower TCR diversity than healthy donors.

Time point in this sample: cycle 4 day 1 (C4D1), after 5 to 7 weeks of nivolumab. All patients relapsed after autologous stem cell transplantation, and brentuximab vedotin exposure varied. Thawed PBMCs underwent magnetic negative selection to yield purified CD4+ T cells. This CDR3 is built from 15 residues. After removal of 0 bases from V and 4 bases from J, the junction contained 5 bases not matched to a gene. Germline-derived CDR1 and CDR2 are SGHNT and YYREEE (reference sequence). The protocol was immunoSEQ multiplex PCR, while the TCRdb copy is restricted to in-frame clones and leaves out a portion. The sample lists some 19,000 clones; around 72% were seen once.

V gene TRBV5-4 combines with J gene TRBJ1-1; 8 bases map to TRBD1. This TCR was recovered from a human donor with classical Hodgkin lymphoma. The starting material was CD4+ T cells from blood, obtained before the fourth cycle of nivolumab. The CDR3 here is CASSLGGTGGTEAFF. The CDR3 DNA sequence: TGTGCCAGCAGCTTGGGGGGAACAGGGGGCACTGAAGCTTTCTTT.